Each of the 32 T cell receptor beta chains below was sequenced from the same sample in a study of blood T cell repertoires in COVID-19. Clones were read by immunoSEQ multiplex PCR, and TCRdb kept only the in-frame ones, dropping some. The sample includes some 200,000 clones, around nine tenths seen only once; the top ten take about 4%. The specimen sequenced was peripheral blood. These receptor sequences come from a man in his late teens or twenties with active or convalescent COVID-19.

The chain employs TRBV10-3 and TRBJ1-5; a weak D match, TRBD1 (6 bases). Germline lookup yields CDR1 ENHRY and CDR2 SYGVKD. The CDR3 has 15 amino acids. The V end was cut by 10 bases, the J end by 7 bases, with 23 bases between. CDR3 coding DNA: TGTGCCACCCAACCTTCAACAGGGCCTGGACAGCCCCAGCATTTT. This codes for CATQPSTGPGQPQHF.

This chain links TRBV4-2 with TRBJ2-1, with TRBD2 matching over 9 bases. V was clipped by 2 bases and J by 7 bases; unmatched bases: 3. The CDR3 contains 14 residues. The V gene's germline CDR1 is LGHNA and CDR2 YNFKEQ. The CDR3 protein is CASSQSAGGNEQFF. In DNA, the CDR3 is TGTGCCAGCAGCCAATCAGCGGGAGGAAATGAGCAGTTCTTC.

This clone has just a few counts. DNA for the CDR3: TGCGCCAGCAGCTTGGTACTAGCGGGCAACAATGAGCAGTTCTTC. Residues: CASSLVLAGNNEQFF. V is TRBV5-1 and J is TRBJ2-1, with TRBD2 identical over 9 bases. Germline CDR1 and CDR2: SGHRS and YFSETQ. After removal of 0 bases from V and 5 bases from J, the junction contained 3 bases not matched to a gene. The CDR3 has 15 residues.

The J gene is TRBJ1-3, the V gene TRBV5-4; 8 bases line up with TRBD1. CDR1 and CDR2 from the germline V gene are SGHNT and YYREEE (reference sequence). The CDR3 spans 16 residues. Losses at the gene ends were 4 bases for V and 4 bases for J; bases not matched to a gene: 10. This chain's CDR3 is CASSPTAGTGGNTIYF. The CDR3 DNA reads TGTGCCAGCAGCCCAACCGCAGGGACAGGCGGAAACACCATATATTTT.

The gene calls are TRBV19 and TRBJ2-3; no firm D call. The ends were cut back, 6 bases at V and 5 bases at J, with 12 bases in the middle. Germline loops: CDR1 LNHDA, CDR2 SQIVND (reference sequence). The CDR3 sequence is 13 residues long. The CDR3 here is CASSIKLLDTQYF. CDR3 DNA sequence: TGTGCCAGTAGCATAAAACTTTTAGATACGCAGTATTTT.

This chain joins TRBV7-9 and TRBJ1-5, with TRBD1 identical over 7 bases. Trimming removed 1 base from V and 7 bases from J; junction bases left unmatched: 4. The CDR3 length is 14 residues. The germline gives CDR1 SEHNR, CDR2 FQNEAQ (reference sequence). CDR3 DNA: TGTGCCAGCAGCTTAGACAGGGGCCCCCAGCCCCAGCATTTT. Its translation: CASSLDRGPQPQHF.

V usage is TRBV5-1 and J usage is TRBJ2-2; unclear D gene. The CDR3 loop spans 14 amino acids. Germline V lookup: CDR1 SGHRS, CDR2 YFSETQ. Trimming stripped 4 bases from V and 6 bases from J, with 13 bases between. CDR3 coding DNA: TGCGCCAGCAGCCAAGCGTCGGAATCCGGGGAGCTGTTTTTT. This translates into CASSQASESGELFF.

This clone was detected a few times. The V gene is TRBV5-1, the J gene TRBJ2-3, with TRBD1 identical over 8 bases. The CDR3 totals 15 residues. J was trimmed by 4 bases and V by 4 bases; bases with no gene match: 8. In germline, CDR1 is SGHRS, CDR2 YFSETQ. This chain's CDR3 is CASSSGQGGADTQYF. Here the CDR3 DNA reads TGCGCCAGCAGCAGTGGACAGGGCGGCGCAGATACGCAGTATTTT.

This clone has only a few counts. CDR3 loop: CASTGNSDEQYF. CDR3 bases: TGTGCCAGCACAGGGAATTCGGACGAGCAGTACTTC. The gene calls are TRBV14 and TRBJ2-7, with D possibly matching TRBD1 (5 bases). Germline CDR1 and CDR2: SGHDN and FVKESK. The CDR3 is 12 residues long. The germline V and J ends were trimmed by 7 bases and 5 bases, with 12 bases remaining between them.

The V gene is TRBV11-2, the J gene TRBJ2-7; the match to TRBD2 covers 7 bases. Per the germline V gene, CDR1 is SGHAT and CDR2 is FQNNGV. The CDR3 is 18 residues long. J lost 5 bases, V lost 5 bases, and 21 bases had no gene match. The CDR3 reads CASSTLDLADRTDNEQYF. The CDR3 DNA follows: TGTGCCAGCAGCACCCTGGATCTAGCGGACCGGACGGACAACGAGCAGTACTTC.

The chain joins TRBV23-1 to TRBJ2-6; D possibly corresponds to TRBD1 (5 bases). TRBV23-1 is an open reading frame whose function is uncertain. This CDR3 has 14 amino acids. V lost 11 bases and J 0 bases, leaving 11 bases between the germline ends. The CDR3 here is CAGQGNSGANVLTF. Here the CDR3 DNA reads TGCGCCGGGCAGGGAAACTCTGGGGCCAACGTCCTGACTTTC.

The CDR3 region is CASSVAEGANYGYTF. The CDR3, as DNA: TGTGCCAGCAGCGTAGCTGAGGGGGCGAACTATGGCTACACCTTC. The J gene is TRBJ1-2, the V gene TRBV9, with 7 bases aligning to TRBD1. The CDR3 contains 15 residues. In germline, CDR1 is SGDLS, CDR2 YYNGEE. The V segment lost 0 bases and the J segment 2 bases; nucleotides outside the gene matches: 4.

The chain joins TRBV18 to TRBJ1-6; the D gene is possibly TRBD1 (5 bases). Between the trimmed V and J ends, which lost 10 bases and 8 bases, there was a span of 15 bases. This CDR3 comprises 13 residues. CDR1 KGHSH and CDR2 LQKENI come from the germline V gene. The CDR3 DNA reads TGTGCCACCCGACAGATTCCGGATTCACCCCTCCACTTT. It translates to CATRQIPDSPLHF.

This chain uses TRBV11-2 with TRBJ1-4; perhaps TRBD1 as D (5 bases). V was trimmed by 0 bases and J by 8 bases, leaving 13 bases between them. This CDR3 spans 15 amino acids. Per the germline V gene, CDR1 is SGHAT and CDR2 is FQNNGV. CDR3 nucleotide sequence: TGTGCCAGCAGCTTAGAGGGCAGGGAGGGCGAAAAACTGTTTTTT. Its translation is CASSLEGREGEKLFF.

This clone was seen only once. The chain uses TRBV7-9 and TRBJ1-2; a weak D match, TRBD1 (5 bases). This CDR3 is 13 amino acids long. Germline V gene lookup returns CDR1 SEHNR and CDR2 FQNEAQ (reference sequence). The V and J ends lost 6 bases and 8 bases respectively, with 16 bases between them. This chain's CDR3 is CASRNRDYGGYTF. The CDR3 DNA follows: TGTGCCAGCAGAAACCGGGACTACGGGGGCTACACCTTC.

This rearrangement joins TRBV4-1 to TRBJ2-3, with 10 bases aligning to TRBD1. The germline V gene encodes CDR1 MGHRA and CDR2 YSYEKL. Trimming cost V 4 bases and J 4 bases; bases outside gene matches: 8. This CDR3 comprises 16 residues. CDR3 amino acids: CASSLAGQGFPDTQYF. As DNA, the CDR3 is TGCGCCAGCAGCCTCGCGGGACAGGGGTTCCCAGATACGCAGTATTTT.

The CDR3 region has the DNA TGTGCCAGCTCAGCCGGGACAGGGGGCCCAGATACGCAGTATTTT. Translating gives CASSAGTGGPDTQYF. The genes are TRBV18 and TRBJ2-3; 12 bases align to TRBD1. The CDR3 is 15 residues long. Germline-derived CDR1 and CDR2 are KGHSH and LQKENI. Trimming cost V 5 bases and J 4 bases; bases outside gene matches: 4.

The chain combines TRBV5-5 with TRBJ2-2, with 11 bases fitting TRBD1. Germline V gene lookup returns CDR1 SGHKS and CDR2 YYEKEE (reference sequence). The CDR3 runs 18 residues. The junction had 8 bases not matched to a gene; V was cut back by 0 bases and J by 4 bases. CDR3 amino acids: CASSLAIGQGAGTGELFF. Written as DNA, the CDR3 is TGTGCCAGCAGCTTGGCCATAGGACAGGGGGCGGGCACCGGGGAGCTGTTTTTT.

This clone was counted between two and nine times. The chain carries TRBV19 and TRBJ2-1; no clear D gene. The germline V gene has CDR1 LNHDA and CDR2 SQIVND (reference sequence). Trimming cost V 3 bases and J 4 bases, with 7 bases left between them. The CDR3 spans 13 residues. The CDR3 coding sequence is TGTGCCAGTAGTATCTCCGCGTACAATGAGCAGTTCTTC. It yields the protein CASSISAYNEQFF.

The chain recombines TRBV21-1 with TRBJ1-6; the D call TRBD1 from the table was never checked on the DNA. TRBV21-1 corresponds to a pseudogene. The CDR3 runs to 18 residues. The CDR3, as DNA: TGTGCCAGCAGCAAAGATGTGACAGGGAGGTTTTATAATTCACCCCTCCACTTT. Amino acids: CASSKDVTGRFYNSPLHF.

This clone was seen a single time. DNA for the CDR3: TGCGCCAGCCGCAGGACAGACCAAGAGACCCAGTACTTC. It yields the protein CASRRTDQETQYF. V is TRBV5-1 and J is TRBJ2-5; possibly TRBD1 for D (6 bases). Germline V lookup: CDR1 SGHRS, CDR2 YFSETQ. V was trimmed by 7 bases and J by 0 bases, leaving 10 bases between them. This CDR3 has 13 residues.

The chain couples TRBV5-1 to TRBJ2-7; TRBD2 matches at 14 bases. The CDR3 contains 17 residues. V lost 4 bases to trimming and J lost 3 bases; unmatched junction nucleotides: 9. The V gene's germline CDR1 is SGHRS and CDR2 YFSETQ. The CDR3 region is CASSAFGLAGGRYEQYF. CDR3 nucleotides: TGCGCCAGCAGCGCCTTCGGACTAGCGGGAGGTCGCTACGAGCAGTACTTC.

Only one count was recorded for this clone. V gene TRBV12-3 or TRBV12-4 combines with J gene TRBJ2-1; unclear D gene. CDR3 length: 13 amino acids. The V end was cut by 3 bases, the J end by 8 bases, with 11 bases between. This chain's CDR3 is CASSFDGGDEQFF. The CDR3 DNA is TGTGCCAGCAGTTTCGACGGCGGAGATGAGCAGTTCTTC.

The chain recombines TRBV5-1 with TRBJ2-1; 9 bases agree with TRBD2. The J segment lost 4 bases and the V segment lost 5 bases, leaving 7 bases of the junction unmatched. The V gene's germline CDR1 is SGHRS and CDR2 YFSETQ. The CDR3 spans 15 residues. The CDR3 coding sequence is TGCGCCAGCAGGGTGAGACTAGCGGAGTACAATGAGCAGTTCTTC. Translation: CASRVRLAEYNEQFF.

This clone has a handful of counts. The chain carries TRBV21-1 and TRBJ1-2; TRBD1, the table's D call, lacks a check against the DNA. TRBV21-1 represents a pseudogene. CDR3 length: 14 amino acids. The CDR3 protein is CASSRRQGAHGYTF. The CDR3, as DNA: TGTGCCAGCAGCCGGCGACAGGGGGCGCATGGCTACACCTTC.

The gene calls are TRBV6-5 and TRBJ1-1, with D possibly TRBD1 on 5 matching bases. CDR1 MNHEY and CDR2 SVGAGI come from the germline V gene. The V gene lost 7 bases and the J gene lost 4 bases, with 16 bases spanning the gap. The length of the CDR3 is 14 residues. CDR3 sequence reads: CASNSNGGVTEAFF. In DNA form, the CDR3 reads TGTGCCAGCAATTCCAACGGGGGAGTCACTGAAGCTTTCTTT.

This chain connects TRBV3-1 (or the pseudogene TRBV3-2) to TRBJ2-1, with 9 bases identical to TRBD2. Germline V lookup: CDR1 LGHDT, CDR2 YNNKEL (reference sequence). J gave up 2 bases and V 5 bases, and 7 bases lay outside the gene matches. The CDR3 runs to 16 residues. The CDR3 nucleotides read TGTGCCAGCAGCTACTCGGCGGGAGGGACCTACAATGAGCAGTTCTTC. It yields the protein CASSYSAGGTYNEQFF.

This chain joins TRBV3-1 (or the pseudogene TRBV3-2) and TRBJ2-3; TRBD2 matches 9 bases. The germline V gene has CDR1 LGHDT and CDR2 YNNKEL (reference sequence). Trimming cost V 4 bases and J 4 bases; bases outside gene matches: 12. This CDR3 spans 17 amino acids. CDR3 sequence reads: CASSRPAGGPLPDTQYF. For the CDR3, the DNA is TGTGCCAGCAGCCGTCCCGCGGGAGGGCCTCTGCCAGATACGCAGTATTTT.

The table lists this clone with a count of one. The chain employs TRBV18 and TRBJ2-5; D call uncertain. Germline V lookup: CDR1 KGHSH, CDR2 LQKENI. This CDR3 has 13 residues. V lost 3 bases to trimming and J lost 0 bases, with 5 bases between them. Here the CDR3 reads CASSPAHQETQYF. The CDR3 DNA sequence: TGTGCCAGCTCACCGGCACACCAAGAGACCCAGTACTTC. Based on the CDR3 plus reference TRBV18 and TRBJ2-5, the full variable domain is NAGVMQNPRHLVRRRGQEARLRCSPMKGHSHVYWYRQLPEEGLKFMVYLQKENIIDESGMPKERFSAEFPKEGPSILRIQQVVRGDSAAYFCASSPAHQETQYFGPGTRLLVL.

The chain joins TRBV7-9 to TRBJ2-5, with 9 bases lining up with TRBD1. The V gene end was trimmed by 3 bases and the J gene end by 5 bases; junction bases not matched to a gene: 10. Germline lookup yields CDR1 SEHNR and CDR2 FQNEAQ (reference sequence). The CDR3 length is 16 residues. The CDR3 DNA sequence: TGTGCCAGCAGCTTCACCGGGACAGGGAGCGAGGAGACCCAGTACTTC. Protein: CASSFTGTGSEETQYF.

For the CDR3, the DNA is TGTGCCAGCAGCCTGAATGAAAAACTGTTTTTT. As protein: CASSLNEKLFF. V usage is TRBV28 and J usage is TRBJ1-4; D gene ambiguous. Trimming removed 6 bases from V and 5 bases from J, with 4 bases in between. CDR3 length: 11 residues. Germline-derived CDR1 and CDR2 are MDHEN and SYDVKM.

The rearrangement joins TRBV21-1 to TRBJ1-5. TRBV21-1 is a documented pseudogene. The CDR3 sequence is 15 residues long. CDR3 coding DNA: TGTGCCAGCAGCAAAGACCGGGAGGGGAATCAGCCCCAGCATTTT. Protein sequence: CASSKDREGNQPQHF.